The clone carrying this TCR beta chain qualifies as medium-sized (0.01 to 0.1%). Its antigen remains unidentified. Autologous stem cell transplantation was followed by relapse in every patient, and brentuximab vedotin exposure varied. Measured with immunoSEQ multiplex PCR; TCRdb has only the in-frame clones, and not every one. The table records tens of thousands of clones, about three quarters of them present only once. CDR3 length: 13 residues. In germline, CDR1 is SGHDN, CDR2 FVKESK. Trimming shortened V by 0 bases and J by 0 bases, and 2 bases separated the two germline ends. These data come from a study of PD-1 blockade in classical Hodgkin lymphoma. Broader study findings: The study found complete responders had baseline diversity similar to newly diagnosed patients.

This TCR was recovered from a human donor with classical Hodgkin lymphoma. Sequences were derived from peripheral blood mononuclear cells (PBMCs), sampled at baseline. The rearrangement uses TRBV14 and TRBJ1-1; D unclear. CDR3 residues: CASSQELNTEAFF. For the CDR3, the DNA is TGTGCCAGCAGCCAAGAATTGAACACTGAAGCTTTCTTT. Full variable domain (outside the CDR3, taken from reference TRBV14 and TRBJ1-1): EAGVTQFPSHSVIEKGQTVTLRCDPISGHDNLYWYRRVMGKEIKFLLHFVKESKQDESGMPNNRFLAERTGGTYSTLKVQPAELEDSGVYFCASSQELNTEAFFGQGTRLTVV.